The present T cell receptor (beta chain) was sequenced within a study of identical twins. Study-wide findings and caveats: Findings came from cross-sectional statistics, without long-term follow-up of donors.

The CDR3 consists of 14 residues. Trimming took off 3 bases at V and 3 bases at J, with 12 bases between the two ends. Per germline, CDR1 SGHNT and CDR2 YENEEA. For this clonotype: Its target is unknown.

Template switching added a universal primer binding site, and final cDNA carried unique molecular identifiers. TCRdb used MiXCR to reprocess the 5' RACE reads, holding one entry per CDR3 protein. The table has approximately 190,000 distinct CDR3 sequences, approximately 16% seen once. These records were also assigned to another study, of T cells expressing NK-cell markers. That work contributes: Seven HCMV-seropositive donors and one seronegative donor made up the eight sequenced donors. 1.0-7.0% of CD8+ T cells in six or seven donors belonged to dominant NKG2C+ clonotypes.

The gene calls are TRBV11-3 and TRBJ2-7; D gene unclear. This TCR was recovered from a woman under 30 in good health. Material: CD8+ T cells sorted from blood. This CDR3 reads CASSFPHEHYEQYF. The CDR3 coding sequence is TGTGCCAGCAGCTTCCCACACGAGCACTACGAGCAGTACTTC.